These 9 T cell receptor beta chains came from one sample sequenced in a study of blood T cell repertoires in COVID-19. Assay used: immunoSEQ multiplex PCR; TCRdb lists only in-frame clones, some missing. The repertoire holds over 150,000 clones, with 88% as singletons. The specimen was peripheral blood. The receptors here all came from a middle-aged man who had recovered from COVID-19.

The chain employs TRBV9 and TRBJ1-3; 7 bases are a match to TRBD1. Trimming cost V 3 bases and J 0 bases; bases outside gene matches: 12. This CDR3 is 18 amino acids long. Germline V lookup: CDR1 SGDLS, CDR2 YYNGEE. The CDR3 is CASSDQPGQKSSGNTIYF. CDR3 in DNA: TGTGCCAGCAGCGATCAACCGGGACAGAAAAGCTCTGGAAACACCATATATTTT.

The V gene is TRBV5-5, the J gene TRBJ2-1; 10 nucleotides match TRBD2. The CDR3 runs to 18 residues. J lost 10 bases, V lost 1 base, and 17 bases had no gene match. Germline CDR1 and CDR2: SGHKS and YYEKEE (reference sequence). The CDR3, as DNA: TGTGCCAGCAGCTTGTCTACCGCGGCCCTAGCGGGAGTGGGCGAGCAGTTCTTC. Translated: CASSLSTAALAGVGEQFF.

The CDR3 protein is CASSSGQYNSPLHF. The CDR3, as DNA: TGCGCCAGCAGCTCAGGACAGTATAATTCACCCCTCCACTTT. The chain combines TRBV5-1 with TRBJ1-6, with D tentatively TRBD1 (6 bases). With 3 bases removed from V and 4 bases from J, the gap between germline ends came to 8 bases. The CDR3 totals 14 residues. CDR1 is SGHRS, CDR2 YFSETQ, per germline.

The V and J genes are TRBV2 and TRBJ2-7, with TRBD1 as a possible D gene (5 bases). Germline V gene lookup returns CDR1 SNHLY and CDR2 FYNNEI. The CDR3 is 14 amino acids. V was pared by 6 bases and J by 5 bases, with 17 bases between. This chain's CDR3 is CASRTGQGTHEQYF. CDR3 nucleotide sequence: TGTGCCAGCAGGACCGGGCAGGGTACCCACGAGCAGTACTTC.

J is TRBJ2-4 and V is TRBV10-3; TRBD1 agrees at 11 bases. This CDR3 region has 15 residues. Germline V lookup: CDR1 ENHRY, CDR2 SYGVKD. Trimming at V came to 0 bases and at J to 7 bases, leaving 2 bases not matched to a gene. The CDR3 reads CAISESGTGGNIQYF. The CDR3, as DNA: TGTGCCATCAGTGAGTCCGGGACAGGGGGGAACATTCAGTACTTC.

CDR3 DNA sequence: TGCGCCAGCAGCTCACCGGGACAGAACACTGAAGCTTTCTTT. Encoded protein: CASSSPGQNTEAFF. The chain couples TRBV5-1 to TRBJ1-1; tentatively, D is TRBD1 (6 bases). Trimming took off 3 bases at V and 1 base at J, with 10 bases between the two ends. The CDR3 length is 14 residues. Germline V gene sequence: CDR1 SGHRS, CDR2 YFSETQ.

This clone has just a few counts. The chain joins TRBV6-6 to TRBJ1-4; TRBD1 agrees at 11 bases. This CDR3 is 13 amino acids long. Germline CDR1 is MNHNY and CDR2 is SVGAGI (reference sequence). V was clipped by 6 bases and J by 8 bases; unmatched bases: 2. CDR3 loop: CASRGTGGEKLFF. CDR3 DNA sequence: TGTGCCAGCAGGGGGACAGGGGGGGAAAAACTGTTTTTT.

This clone was seen a single time. This chain connects TRBV6-6 to TRBJ2-7, with D possibly TRBD1 on 6 matching bases. Germline CDR1 is MNHNY and CDR2 is SVGAGI (reference sequence). The CDR3 loop spans 15 amino acids. V was pared by 0 bases and J by 4 bases, with 13 bases between. DNA for the CDR3: TGTGCCAGCAGTTACTCGGGGGCCAGCCGATACGAGCAGTACTTC. Protein product: CASSYSGASRYEQYF.

J is TRBJ2-6 and V is TRBV19; tentative D call: TRBD2 (5 bases). The V gene's germline CDR1 is LNHDA and CDR2 SQIVND (reference sequence). The CDR3 extends over 16 amino acids. Between the trimmed V and J ends, which lost 3 bases and 0 bases, there was a span of 9 bases. The CDR3 DNA follows: TGTGCCAGTAGTATGCGGACTGGCTCTGGGGCCAACGTCCTGACTTTC. It is translated as CASSMRTGSGANVLTF.